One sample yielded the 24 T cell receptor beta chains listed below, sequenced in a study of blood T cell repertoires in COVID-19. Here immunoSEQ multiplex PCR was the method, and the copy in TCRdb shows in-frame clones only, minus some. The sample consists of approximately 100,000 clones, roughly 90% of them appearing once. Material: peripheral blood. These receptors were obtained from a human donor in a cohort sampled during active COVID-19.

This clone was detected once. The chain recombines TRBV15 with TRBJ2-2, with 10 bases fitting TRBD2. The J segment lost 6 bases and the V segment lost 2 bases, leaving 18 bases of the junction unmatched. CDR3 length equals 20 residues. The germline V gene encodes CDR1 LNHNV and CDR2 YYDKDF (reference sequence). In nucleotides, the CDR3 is TGTGCCACCAGCAGACGCCCCGACTTAGCGGGGGGCTCCAGGGCCGGGGAGCTGTTTTTT. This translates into CATSRRPDLAGGSRAGELFF.

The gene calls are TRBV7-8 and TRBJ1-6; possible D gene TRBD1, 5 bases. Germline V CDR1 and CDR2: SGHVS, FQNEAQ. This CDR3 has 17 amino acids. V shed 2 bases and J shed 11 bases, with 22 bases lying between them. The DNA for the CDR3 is TGTGCCAGCAGCTTAACCTTCAGGGATATAGACCTCCCACCCCTCCACTTT. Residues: CASSLTFRDIDLPPLHF.

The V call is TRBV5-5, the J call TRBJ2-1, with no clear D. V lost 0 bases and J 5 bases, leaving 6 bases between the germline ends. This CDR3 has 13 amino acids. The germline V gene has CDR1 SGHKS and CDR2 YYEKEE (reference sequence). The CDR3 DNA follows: TGTGCCAGCAGCTTGGAAAATAACAATGAGCAGTTCTTC. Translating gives CASSLENNNEQFF.

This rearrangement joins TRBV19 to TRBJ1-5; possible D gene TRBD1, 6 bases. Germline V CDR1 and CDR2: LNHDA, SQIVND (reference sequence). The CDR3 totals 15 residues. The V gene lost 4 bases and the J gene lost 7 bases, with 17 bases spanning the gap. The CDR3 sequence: CASSRGGPAMQPQHF. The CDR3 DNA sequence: TGTGCCAGTAGTAGGGGGGGGCCTGCCATGCAGCCCCAGCATTTT.

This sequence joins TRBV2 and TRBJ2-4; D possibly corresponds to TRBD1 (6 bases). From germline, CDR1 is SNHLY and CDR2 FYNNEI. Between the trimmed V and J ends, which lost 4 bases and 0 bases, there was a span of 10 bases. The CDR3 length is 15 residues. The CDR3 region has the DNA TGTGCCAGCAGTGCGGGACAACTAGCCAAAAACATTCAGTACTTC. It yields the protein CASSAGQLAKNIQYF.

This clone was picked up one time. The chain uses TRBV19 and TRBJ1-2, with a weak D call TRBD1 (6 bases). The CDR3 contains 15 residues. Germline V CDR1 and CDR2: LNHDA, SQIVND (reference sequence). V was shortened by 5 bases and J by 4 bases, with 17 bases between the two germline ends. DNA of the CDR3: TGTGCCAGTAGTGTTCAACAGGGAAGAAGCTATGGCTACACCTTC. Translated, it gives CASSVQQGRSYGYTF.

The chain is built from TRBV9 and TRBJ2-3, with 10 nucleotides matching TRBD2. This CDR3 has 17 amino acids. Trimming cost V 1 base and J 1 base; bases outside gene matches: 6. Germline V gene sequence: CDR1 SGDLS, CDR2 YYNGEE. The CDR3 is CASSVNLLAGGTDTQYF. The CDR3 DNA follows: TGTGCCAGCAGCGTAAACCTCCTAGCGGGGGGCACAGATACGCAGTATTTT. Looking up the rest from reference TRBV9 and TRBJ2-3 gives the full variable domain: DSGVTQTPKHLITATGQRVTLRCSPRSGDLSVYWYQQSLDQGLQFLIQYYNGEERAKGNILERFSAQQFPDLHSELNLSSLELGDSALYFCASSVNLLAGGTDTQYFGPGTRLTVL.

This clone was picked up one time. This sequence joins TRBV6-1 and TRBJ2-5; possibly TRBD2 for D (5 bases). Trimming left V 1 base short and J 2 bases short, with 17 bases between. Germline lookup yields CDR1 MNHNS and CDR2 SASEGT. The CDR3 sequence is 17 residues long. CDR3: CASSEDRARTAQETQYF. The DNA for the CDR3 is TGTGCCAGCAGTGAAGATAGGGCCCGGACTGCTCAAGAGACCCAGTACTTC.

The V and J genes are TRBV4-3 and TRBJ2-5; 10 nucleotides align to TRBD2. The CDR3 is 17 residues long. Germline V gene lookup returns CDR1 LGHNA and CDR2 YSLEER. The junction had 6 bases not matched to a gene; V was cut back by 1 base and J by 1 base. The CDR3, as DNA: TGCGCCAGCAGCCAAGCACCTAGCGGGGGATTCCAAGAGACCCAGTACTTC. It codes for CASSQAPSGGFQETQYF.

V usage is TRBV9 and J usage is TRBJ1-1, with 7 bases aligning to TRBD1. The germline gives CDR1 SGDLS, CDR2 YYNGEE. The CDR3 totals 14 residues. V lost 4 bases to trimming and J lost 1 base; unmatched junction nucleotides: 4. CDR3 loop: CASSMQGGNTEAFF. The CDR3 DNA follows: TGTGCCAGCAGCATGCAGGGGGGGAACACTGAAGCTTTCTTT.

Here the CDR3 DNA reads TGTGCCAGCAGCCAAGTCCCCAAACTTGGGACAAGAGAAGCTTTCTTT. Amino acid sequence: CASSQVPKLGTREAFF. This chain links TRBV3-1 (or the pseudogene TRBV3-2) with TRBJ1-1, with a tentative D call TRBD1 (6 bases). Germline V gene data show CDR1 as LGHDT and CDR2 as YNNKEL (reference sequence). Trimming cost V 1 base and J 8 bases, with 20 bases left between them. CDR3 length equals 16 residues.

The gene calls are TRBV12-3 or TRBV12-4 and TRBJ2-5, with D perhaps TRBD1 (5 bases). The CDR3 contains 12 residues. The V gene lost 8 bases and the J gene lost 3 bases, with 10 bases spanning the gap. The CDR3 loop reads CASCRGKETQYF. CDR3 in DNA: TGTGCCAGCTGTAGGGGCAAAGAGACCCAGTACTTC.

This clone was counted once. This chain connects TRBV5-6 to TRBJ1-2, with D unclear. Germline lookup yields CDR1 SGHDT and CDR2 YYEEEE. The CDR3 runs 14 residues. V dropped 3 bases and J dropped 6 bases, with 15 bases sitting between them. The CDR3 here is CASSWMEREDGYTF. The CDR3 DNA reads TGTGCCAGCAGCTGGATGGAGAGGGAGGATGGCTACACCTTC.

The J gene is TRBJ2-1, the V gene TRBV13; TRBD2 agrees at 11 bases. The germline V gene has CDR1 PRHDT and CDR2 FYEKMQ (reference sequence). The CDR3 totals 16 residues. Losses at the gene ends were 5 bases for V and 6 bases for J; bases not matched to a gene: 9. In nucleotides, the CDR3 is TGTGCCAGCAGCACCCGTAGCGGGGGGGCCTTCAATGAGCAGTTCTTC. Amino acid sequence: CASSTRSGGAFNEQFF.

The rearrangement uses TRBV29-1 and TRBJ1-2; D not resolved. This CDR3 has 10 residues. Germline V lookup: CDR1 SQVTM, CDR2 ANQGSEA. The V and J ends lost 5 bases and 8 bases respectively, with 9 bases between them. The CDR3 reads CSVRWEGYTF. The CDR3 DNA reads TGCAGCGTTCGGTGGGAGGGCTACACCTTC. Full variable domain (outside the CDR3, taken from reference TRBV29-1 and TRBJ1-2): SAVISQKPSRDICQRGTSLTIQCQVDSQVTMMFWYRQQPGQSLTLIATANQGSEATYESGFVIDKFPISRPNLTFSTLTVSNMSPEDSSIYLCSVRWEGYTFGSGTRLTVV.

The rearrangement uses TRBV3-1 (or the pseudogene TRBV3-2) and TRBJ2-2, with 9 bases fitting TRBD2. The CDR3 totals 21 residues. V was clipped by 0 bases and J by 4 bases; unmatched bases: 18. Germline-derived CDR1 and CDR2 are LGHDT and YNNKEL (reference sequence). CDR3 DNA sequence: TGTGCCAGCAGCCAAGAGGGTTATCTGGGGACTAGCCCCTCTTTCACCGGGGAGCTGTTTTTT. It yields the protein CASSQEGYLGTSPSFTGELFF.

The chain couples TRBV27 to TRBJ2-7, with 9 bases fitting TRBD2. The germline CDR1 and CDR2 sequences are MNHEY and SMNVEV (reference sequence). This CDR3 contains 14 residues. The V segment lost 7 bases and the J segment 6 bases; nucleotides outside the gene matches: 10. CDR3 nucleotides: TGTGCCAGCATGAGAGCGGGAGGAAACTTCGAGCAGTACTTC. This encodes CASMRAGGNFEQYF.

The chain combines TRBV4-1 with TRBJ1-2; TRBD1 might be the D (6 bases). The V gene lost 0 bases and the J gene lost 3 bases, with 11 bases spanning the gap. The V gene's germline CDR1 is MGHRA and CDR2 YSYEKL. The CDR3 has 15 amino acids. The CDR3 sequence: CASSQDRGLDYGYTF. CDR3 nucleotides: TGCGCCAGCAGCCAAGACAGGGGCCTGGACTATGGCTACACCTTC.

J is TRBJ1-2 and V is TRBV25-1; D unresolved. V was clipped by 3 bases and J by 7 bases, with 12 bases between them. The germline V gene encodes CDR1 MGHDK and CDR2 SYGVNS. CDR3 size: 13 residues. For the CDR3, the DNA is TGTGCCAGCAGTGATCTGTTAGAGCTTGGCTACACCTTC. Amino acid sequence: CASSDLLELGYTF.

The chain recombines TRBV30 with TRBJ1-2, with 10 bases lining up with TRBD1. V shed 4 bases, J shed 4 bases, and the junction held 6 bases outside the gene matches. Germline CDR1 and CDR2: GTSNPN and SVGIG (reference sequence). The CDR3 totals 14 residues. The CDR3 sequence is CAWKRQGAGYGYTF. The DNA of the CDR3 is TGTGCCTGGAAAAGACAGGGGGCTGGCTATGGCTACACCTTC.

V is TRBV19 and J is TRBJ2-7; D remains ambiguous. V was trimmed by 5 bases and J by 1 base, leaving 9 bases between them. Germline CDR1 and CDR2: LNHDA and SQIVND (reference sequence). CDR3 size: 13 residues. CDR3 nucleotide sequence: TGTGCCAGTAGTCCAGTCTCTTCCTACGAGCAGTACTTC. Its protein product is CASSPVSSYEQYF.

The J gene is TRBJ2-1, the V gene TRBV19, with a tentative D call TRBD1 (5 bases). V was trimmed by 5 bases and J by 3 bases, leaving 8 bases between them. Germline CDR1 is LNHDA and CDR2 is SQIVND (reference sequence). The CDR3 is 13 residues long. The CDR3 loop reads CASSSTDYNEQFF. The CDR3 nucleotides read TGTGCCAGTAGTTCGACAGACTACAATGAGCAGTTCTTC.

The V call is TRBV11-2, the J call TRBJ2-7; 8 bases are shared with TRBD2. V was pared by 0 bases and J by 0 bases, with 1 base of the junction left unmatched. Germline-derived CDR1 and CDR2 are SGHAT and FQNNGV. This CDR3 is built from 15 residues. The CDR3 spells CASSLEAGASYEQYF. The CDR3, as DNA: TGTGCCAGCAGCTTAGAAGCGGGGGCCTCCTACGAGCAGTACTTC. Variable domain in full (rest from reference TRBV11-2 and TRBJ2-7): EAGVAQSPRYKIIEKRQSVAFWCNPISGHATLYWYQQILGQGPKLLIQFQNNGVVDDSQLPKDRFSAERLKGVDSTLKIQPAKLEDSAVYLCASSLEAGASYEQYFGPGTRLTVT.

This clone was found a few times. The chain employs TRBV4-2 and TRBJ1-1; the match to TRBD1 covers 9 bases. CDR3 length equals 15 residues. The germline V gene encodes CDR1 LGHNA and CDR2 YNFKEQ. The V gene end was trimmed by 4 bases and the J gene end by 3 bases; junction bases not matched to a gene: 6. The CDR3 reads CASSPGQGSDTEAFF. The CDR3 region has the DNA TGTGCCAGCAGCCCGGGACAGGGATCGGACACTGAAGCTTTCTTT.